The clone carrying this T cell receptor (beta chain) was recorded once. Antigen unknown. This sample was included in a study of cytomegalovirus exposure and HLA in healthy donors. Study summary: Samples from HLA-typed donors yielded about 85 million unique TCRs in an early data release.

General observations from the study: Researchers reported that three CMV-associated chains were confirmed in vitro as CMV antigen-specific. Among TCR beta chains, those listed as cytomegalovirus-associated numbered under 200.

It was with 60 Vbeta and 13 Jbeta primers that the PCR ran. The assay was immunoSEQ multiplex PCR, and TCRdb's table has in-frame clones only and misses some. Among around 110,000 clones listed, 70% were seen once. The sample was PBMCs. This TCR came from a man in his thirties or forties in good health and CMV-seropositive.

In DNA, the CDR3 is TGTGCCAGCAGTTTATTCTTGGGACAGGGGGGAGCTTTCTTT. Translating it yields CASSLFLGQGGAFF. V gene TRBV28 combines with J gene TRBJ1-1, with 11 bases lining up with TRBD1. The CDR3 is made up of 14 amino acids. J was trimmed by 10 bases and V by 1 base; bases with no gene match: 5. The germline CDR1 and CDR2 sequences are MDHEN and SYDVKM.